Listed below are T cell receptor beta chains from one sample, sequenced in a study of T cell responses to AZD1222 COVID-19 vaccine. Method: immunoSEQ multiplex PCR; TCRdb's copy keeps in-frame clones and lacks some. Of about 140,000 clones listed, 80% to 95% are singletons. Material: peripheral blood, obtained 28 days after the second AZD1222 dose. These receptors were obtained from an adult who received the AZD1222 COVID-19 vaccine. The CDR3 runs from the conserved cysteine through the conserved F or W. Fields, in order: V gene, D gene, clone size, J gene, CDR3 DNA, CDR3 protein. A D gene is named only where the DNA matches it firmly. Rows may omit the clone size; those that give it use once, few, many or a size class.

>TRBV2|-|-|TRBJ1-2
TGTGCCAGCAGTGAAATGGTTGTTAGCTATGGCTACACCTTC
CASSEMVVSYGYTF
>TRBV9|-|-|TRBJ2-7
TGTGCCAGCAGCACCCGGGACGGCTACGAGCAGTACTTC
CASSTRDGYEQYF
>TRBV15|-|once|TRBJ1-1
TGTGCCACCAGCAGAGATTGGGCGGAAGTTACTGAAGCTTTCTTT
CATSRDWAEVTEAFF
>TRBV7-3|TRBD1|-|TRBJ1-1
TGTGCCAGCAGCGTAAATCCAGGGGGGACTGAAGCTTTCTTT
CASSVNPGGTEAFF
>TRBV6-5|TRBD1|-|TRBJ2-1
TGTGCCAGCAGTACGGACAGGGGGCTCTACAATGAGCAGTTCTTC
CASSTDRGLYNEQFF
>TRBV19|-|-|TRBJ1-5
TGTGCCAGTAGTATTGTTGACATTTATAGCAATCAGCCCCAGCATTTT
CASSIVDIYSNQPQHF
>TRBV6-1|-|-|TRBJ1-2
TGTGCCAGCAGTGAAGGACGGACTAATAACTATGGCTACACCTTC
CASSEGRTNNYGYTF
>TRBV12-3/TRBV12-4|-|-|TRBJ2-5
TGTGCCAGCAAAAAACAGCACCAAGAGACCCAGTACTTC
CASKKQHQETQYF
>TRBV7-6|TRBD2|-|TRBJ2-3
TGTGCCAGCAGCTCTCGGGGTGGTAGCGGGGTACCAGATACGCAGTATTTT
CASSSRGGSGVPDTQYF
>TRBV4-3|-|-|TRBJ1-4
TGCGCCAGCAGCCAAGTGTCAACTAATGAAAAACTGTTTTTT
CASSQVSTNEKLFF
>TRBV9|TRBD2|-|TRBJ2-7
TGTGCCAGCAGCGCCTCTACTAGCGGGAGGGCCTACGAGCAGTACTTC
CASSASTSGRAYEQYF
>TRBV27|-|-|TRBJ2-1
TGTGCCAGCAGTTTGGGCAGCTACAATGAGCAGTTCTTC
CASSLGSYNEQFF
>TRBV20-1|TRBD2|-|TRBJ2-7
TGCAGTGCTAGTAGGGGCAGCGGGAGGTACGAGCAGTACTTC
CSASRGSGRYEQYF
>TRBV3-1/TRBV3-2|-|once|TRBJ1-3
TGTGCCAGCAGCGAAGCGGCGGAGAACACCATATATTTT
CASSEAAENTIYF
>TRBV19|-|-|TRBJ1-2
TGTGCCAGTAGTATGGGTAGGGAAGACTATGGCTACACCTTC
CASSMGREDYGYTF
>TRBV10-3|TRBD1|-|TRBJ1-1
TGTGCCATCAGTGAGTATAGCAGGGGGGGTACTGAAGCTTTCTTT
CAISEYSRGGTEAFF
>TRBV10-3|-|-|TRBJ2-3
TGTGCCATCAGTGACCGACAGGCCACAGATACGCAGTATTTT
CAISDRQATDTQYF
>TRBV5-4|-|once|TRBJ2-4
TGTGCCAGCAGCTTGATGGGGACGGCGGACATTCAGTACTTC
CASSLMGTADIQYF
>TRBV4-2|TRBD2|-|TRBJ2-3
TGTGCCAGCAGCCAAGGCCGGCTAGCGGGATCGGATACGCAGTATTTT
CASSQGRLAGSDTQYF
>TRBV11-1|-|-|TRBJ2-7
TGTGCCAGCAGCTTAAGTGGACCCACCCACGAGCAGTACTTC
CASSLSGPTHEQYF
>TRBV2|-|-|TRBJ1-4
TGTGCCAGCAGTGACCCTCGGACCCTTGAAAAACTGTTTTTT
CASSDPRTLEKLFF
>TRBV9|TRBD2|once|TRBJ2-2
TGTGCCAGCAGCGTAGCTTCTAGCGGTACCGGGGAGCTGTTTTTT
CASSVASSGTGELFF
>TRBV5-1|-|-|TRBJ2-3
TGCGCCAGCAGCTTGGGACAGTACACAGATACGCAGTATTTT
CASSLGQYTDTQYF
>TRBV28|-|-|TRBJ2-7
TGTGCCAGCAGTTTTAAAGGGGAGCAGTACTTC
CASSFKGEQYF
>TRBV27|-|-|TRBJ2-1
TGTGCCAGCAGTTTATTCTTGGTCCGCTCCTACAATGAGCAGTTCTTC
CASSLFLVRSYNEQFF
>TRBV7-2|-|-|TRBJ2-7
TGTGCCAGCAGCCCCGGTATAGCGTCCTCCTACGAGCAGTACTTC
CASSPGIASSYEQYF
>TRBV4-3|-|-|TRBJ1-3
TGCGCCAGCAGCCAAGGAGTGGGGACCTCTGGAAACACCATATATTTT
CASSQGVGTSGNTIYF
>TRBV21-1|-|-|TRBJ1-3
-
CASRDRVALGNTIYF
>TRBV18|-|-|TRBJ1-5
TGTGCCAGCTCCCAAGCCGGAGTAGAGAGCAATCAGCCCCAGCATTTT
CASSQAGVESNQPQHF
>TRBV9|-|-|TRBJ2-2
TGTGCCAGCAGCGTAGCGCTCGGGGGTGACACCGGGGAGCTGTTTTTT
CASSVALGGDTGELFF
>TRBV7-6|-|-|TRBJ2-3
TGTGCCAGCAGCCCGTTTTCGTGGGAGATCACAGATACGCAGTATTTT
CASSPFSWEITDTQYF
>TRBV4-1|-|-|TRBJ1-5
TGCGCCAGCAGCTATGGGCCGCAGGATGGGAATCAGCCCCAGCATTTT
CASSYGPQDGNQPQHF
>TRBV6-6|TRBD1|-|TRBJ1-1
TGTGCCAGCAGTTACGTTCAGGGGGAGACTGAAGCTTTCTTT
CASSYVQGETEAFF
>TRBV7-9|-|-|TRBJ2-1
TGTGCCAGCAGCCCCGGTTCCTACAATGAGCAGTTCTTC
CASSPGSYNEQFF
>TRBV7-3|TRBD2|-|TRBJ2-7
TGTGCCAGCAGCTTAAGCCCGGGGGGGTCCGAGCAGTACTTC
CASSLSPGGSEQYF
>TRBV7-9|-|-|TRBJ2-7
TGTGCCAGCACCACGGTACAGCCACCCTACGAGCAGTACTTC
CASTTVQPPYEQYF
>TRBV5-5|-|-|TRBJ2-2
TGTGCCAGCAGCTATACCACAGGGTCCGGGGAGCTGTTTTTT
CASSYTTGSGELFF
>TRBV7-2|-|-|TRBJ2-6
TGTGCCAGCAGCCTCGCGAGGGGGGGTCCTGGGGCCAACGTCCTGACTTTC
CASSLARGGPGANVLTF
>TRBV18|-|-|TRBJ1-6
TGTGCCAGCTCACCGGCCGAGTACTCACCCCTCCACTTT
CASSPAEYSPLHF
>TRBV11-3|TRBD1|-|TRBJ2-7
TGTGCCAGCAGCTTAGGGCCCGGGACAGGGTACGAGCAGTACTTC
CASSLGPGTGYEQYF
>TRBV9|TRBD2|-|TRBJ2-1
TGTGCCAGCAGCCCCGGGACTAGCGGGAGATCTCGCAATGAGCAGTTCTTC
CASSPGTSGRSRNEQFF
>TRBV9|-|-|TRBJ1-5
TGTGCCAGCAGCGTAGTCCGGGCCCCCAAACAGCCCCAGCATTTT
CASSVVRAPKQPQHF
>TRBV18|-|-|TRBJ1-2
TGTGCCAGCTCACCATTTGTTACAGGAAGTAGCTATGGCTACACCTTC
CASSPFVTGSSYGYTF
>TRBV5-1|-|-|TRBJ2-5
TGCGCCAGCAGCTTCGGGCTAGTGAAAGAGACCCAGTACTTC
CASSFGLVKETQYF
>TRBV4-2|-|-|TRBJ2-7
TGTGCCAGCAGCCAAGAGGGCTGGGGCGCCACCTACGAGCAGTACTTC
CASSQEGWGATYEQYF
>TRBV7-2|-|-|TRBJ2-3
TGTGCCAGCAGCTTAGCGGGGGGGCCCTCAGATACGCAGTATTTT
CASSLAGGPSDTQYF
>TRBV21-1|-|-|TRBJ2-5
TGTGCCAGCAGCAATCCGAGTAGCGGGCACTATTGGGGCCAAGAGACCCAGTACTTC
CASSNPSSGHYWGQETQYF
>TRBV11-2|-|-|TRBJ2-7
TGTGCCAGCAGCTTAGAACAAACCTACGAGCAGTACTTC
CASSLEQTYEQYF
>TRBV4-1|-|-|TRBJ1-2
TGCGCCAGCAGCCAAGATTTGGGACACTTAGATACTGGCTACACCTTC
CASSQDLGHLDTGYTF
>TRBV7-2|TRBD1|-|TRBJ2-7
TGTGCCAGCAGCCTGGTGACAGGGGGCTCCTACGAGCAGTACTTC
CASSLVTGGSYEQYF
>TRBV19|-|-|TRBJ1-1
TGTGCCAGTAGTATAGGGCAGGGAGGCACTGAAGCTTTCTTT
CASSIGQGGTEAFF
>TRBV10-1|TRBD1|-|TRBJ2-7
TGCGCCAGCAAACCCGGGACAGAAGACTACGAGCAGTACTTC
CASKPGTEDYEQYF
>TRBV9|-|-|TRBJ2-3
TGTGCCAGCAGCTACGAAGGTGGCACAGATACGCAGTATTTT
CASSYEGGTDTQYF
>TRBV20-1|-|-|TRBJ1-5
TGCAGTGCCAGTCCTGGGGGCGATCAGCCCCAGCATTTT
CSASPGGDQPQHF
>TRBV18|TRBD1|-|TRBJ1-6
TGTGCCAGCTCACCACGGACAGGTTTGAATTCACCCCTCCACTTT
CASSPRTGLNSPLHF
>TRBV11-2|-|-|TRBJ1-4
TGTGCCAGCAGCGCCATTGAAAAACTGTTTTTT
CASSAIEKLFF
>TRBV6-5|TRBD1|-|TRBJ2-7
TGTGCCAGCAATTTCGGGACAGACTACGAGCAGTACTTC
CASNFGTDYEQYF